This TCR beta chain was captured by sequencing in a study of blood T cell repertoires in COVID-19. On the study more broadly: The United States, Italy and Spain supplied acute and convalescent COVID-19 samples.

With 3 bases clipped from V and 4 bases from J, the junction kept 8 bases outside the gene matches. Germline-derived CDR1 and CDR2 are MDHEN and SYDVKM. CDR3 length: 15 residues. TCRdb keeps only in-frame clones here, not all; method: immunoSEQ multiplex PCR. The table lists 270,000 or so clones, more than 75% of them singletons, with about 8.6% in the top ten. The source of this sequence is a man in his forties with active or convalescent COVID-19. This chain links TRBV28 with TRBJ2-5, with 7 bases fitting TRBD2. The sample consisted of peripheral blood. The CDR3 reads CASSLGGLSVETQYF. In nucleotides, the CDR3 is TGTGCCAGCAGTTTGGGAGGGTTAAGTGTAGAGACCCAGTACTTC.